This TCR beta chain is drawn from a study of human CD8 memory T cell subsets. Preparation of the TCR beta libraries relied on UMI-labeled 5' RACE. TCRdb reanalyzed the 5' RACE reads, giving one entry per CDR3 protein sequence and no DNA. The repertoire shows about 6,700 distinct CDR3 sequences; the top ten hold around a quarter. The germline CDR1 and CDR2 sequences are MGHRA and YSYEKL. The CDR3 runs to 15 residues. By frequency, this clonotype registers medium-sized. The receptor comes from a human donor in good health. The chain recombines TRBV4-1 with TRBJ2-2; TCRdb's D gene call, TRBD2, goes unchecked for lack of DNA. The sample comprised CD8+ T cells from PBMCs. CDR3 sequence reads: CASSPVGLNTGELFF.